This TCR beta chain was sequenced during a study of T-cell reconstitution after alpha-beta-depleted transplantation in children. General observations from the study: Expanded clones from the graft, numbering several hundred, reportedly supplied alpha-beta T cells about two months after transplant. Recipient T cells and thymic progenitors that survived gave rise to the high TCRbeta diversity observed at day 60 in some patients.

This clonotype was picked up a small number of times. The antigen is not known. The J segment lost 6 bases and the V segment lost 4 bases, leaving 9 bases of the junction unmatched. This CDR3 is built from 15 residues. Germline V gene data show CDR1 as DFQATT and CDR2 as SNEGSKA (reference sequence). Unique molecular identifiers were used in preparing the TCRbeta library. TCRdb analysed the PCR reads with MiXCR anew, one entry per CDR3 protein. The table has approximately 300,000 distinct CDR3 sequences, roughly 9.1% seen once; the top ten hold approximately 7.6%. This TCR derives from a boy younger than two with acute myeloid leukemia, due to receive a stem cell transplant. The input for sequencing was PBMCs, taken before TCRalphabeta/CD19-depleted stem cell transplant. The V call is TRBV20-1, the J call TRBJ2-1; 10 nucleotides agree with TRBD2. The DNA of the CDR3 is TGCAGTGCTACCAAAGCGGGGGGGCCGGGCAATGAGCAGTTCTTC. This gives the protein CSATKAGGPGNEQFF.